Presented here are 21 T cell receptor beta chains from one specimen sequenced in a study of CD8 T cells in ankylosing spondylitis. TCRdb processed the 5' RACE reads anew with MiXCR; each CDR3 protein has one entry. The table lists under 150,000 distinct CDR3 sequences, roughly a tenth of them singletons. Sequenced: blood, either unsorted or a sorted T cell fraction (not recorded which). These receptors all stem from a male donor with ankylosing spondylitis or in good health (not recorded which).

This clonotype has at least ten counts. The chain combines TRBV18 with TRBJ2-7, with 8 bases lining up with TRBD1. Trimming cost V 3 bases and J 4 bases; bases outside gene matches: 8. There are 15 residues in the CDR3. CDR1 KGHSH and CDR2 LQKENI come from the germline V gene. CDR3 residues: CASSPLPRGRYEQYF. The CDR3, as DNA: TGTGCCAGCTCACCTCTTCCCAGGGGGCGATACGAGCAGTACTTC.

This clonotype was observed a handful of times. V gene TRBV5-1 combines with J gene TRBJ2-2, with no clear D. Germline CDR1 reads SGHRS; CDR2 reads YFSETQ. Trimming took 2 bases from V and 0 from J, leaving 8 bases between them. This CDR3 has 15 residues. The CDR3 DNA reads TGCGCCAGCAGCTTAAGCGATCCGAACACCGGGGAGCTGTTTTTT. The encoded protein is CASSLSDPNTGELFF. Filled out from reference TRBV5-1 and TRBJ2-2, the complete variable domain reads KAGVTQTPRYLIKTRGQQVTLSCSPISGHRSVSWYQQTPGQGLQFLFEYFSETQRNKGNFPGRFSGRQFSNSRSEMNVSTLELGDSALYLCASSLSDPNTGELFFGEGSRLTVL.

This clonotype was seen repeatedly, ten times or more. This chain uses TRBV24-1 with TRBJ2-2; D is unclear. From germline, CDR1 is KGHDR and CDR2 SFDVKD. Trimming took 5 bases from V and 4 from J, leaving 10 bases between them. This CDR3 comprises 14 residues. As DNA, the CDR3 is TGTGCCACCAGTGCTAAGGGAATCACCGGGGAGCTGTTTTTT. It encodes CATSAKGITGELFF.

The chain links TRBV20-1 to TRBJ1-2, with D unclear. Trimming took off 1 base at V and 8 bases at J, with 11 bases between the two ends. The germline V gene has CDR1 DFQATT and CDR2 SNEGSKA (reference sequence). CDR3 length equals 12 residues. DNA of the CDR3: TGCAGTGCTAGAGGTTGGTGGAACGGCTACACCTTC. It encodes CSARGWWNGYTF.

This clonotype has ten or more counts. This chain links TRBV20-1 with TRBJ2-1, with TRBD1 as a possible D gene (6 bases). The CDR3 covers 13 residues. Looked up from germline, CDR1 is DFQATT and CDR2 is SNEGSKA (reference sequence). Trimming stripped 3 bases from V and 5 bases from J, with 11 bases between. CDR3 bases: TGCAGTGCTAGGGGCGGACAGAACAATGAGCAGTTCTTC. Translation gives CSARGGQNNEQFF.

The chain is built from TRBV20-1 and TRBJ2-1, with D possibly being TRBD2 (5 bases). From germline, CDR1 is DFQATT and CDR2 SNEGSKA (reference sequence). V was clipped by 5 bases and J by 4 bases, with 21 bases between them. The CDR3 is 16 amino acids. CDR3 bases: TGCAGTGCTCTCGCGATCGGGATTAACAAATACAATGAGCAGTTCTTC. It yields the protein CSALAIGINKYNEQFF.

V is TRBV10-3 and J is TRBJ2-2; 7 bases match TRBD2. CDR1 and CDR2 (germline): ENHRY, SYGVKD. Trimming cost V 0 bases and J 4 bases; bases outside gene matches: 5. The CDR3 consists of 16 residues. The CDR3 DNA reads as TGTGCCATCAGTGAGTCGCCGGGGAGGGGCACCGGGGAGCTGTTTTTT. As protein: CAISESPGRGTGELFF.

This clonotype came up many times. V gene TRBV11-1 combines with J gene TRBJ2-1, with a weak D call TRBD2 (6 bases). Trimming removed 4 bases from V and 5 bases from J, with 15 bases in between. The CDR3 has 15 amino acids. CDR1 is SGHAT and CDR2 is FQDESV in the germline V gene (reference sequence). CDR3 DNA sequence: TGTGCCAGCAGCTCGAAAAGGACTACCAACAATGAGCAGTTCTTC. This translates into CASSSKRTTNNEQFF.

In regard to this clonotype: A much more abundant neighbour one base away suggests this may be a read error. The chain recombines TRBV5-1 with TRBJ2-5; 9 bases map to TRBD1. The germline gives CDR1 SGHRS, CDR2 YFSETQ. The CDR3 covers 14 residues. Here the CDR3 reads CASSVGTGMETRYF. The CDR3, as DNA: TGCGCCAGCAGCGTCGGGACAGGGATGGAGACCCGGTACTTC.

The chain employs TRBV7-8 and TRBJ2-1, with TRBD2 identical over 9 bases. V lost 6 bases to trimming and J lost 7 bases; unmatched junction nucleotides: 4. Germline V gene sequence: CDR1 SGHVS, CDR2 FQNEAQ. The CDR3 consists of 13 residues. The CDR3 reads CASRREGRNEQFF. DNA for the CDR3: TGTGCCAGCAGGCGGGAGGGCCGGAATGAGCAGTTCTTC.

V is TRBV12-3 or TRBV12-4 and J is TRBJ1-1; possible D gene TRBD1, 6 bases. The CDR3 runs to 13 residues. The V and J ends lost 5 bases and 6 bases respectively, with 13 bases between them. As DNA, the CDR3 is TGTGCCAGCAGTGGCGTAAGGGGGGCTGAAGCTTTCTTT. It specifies CASSGVRGAEAFF.

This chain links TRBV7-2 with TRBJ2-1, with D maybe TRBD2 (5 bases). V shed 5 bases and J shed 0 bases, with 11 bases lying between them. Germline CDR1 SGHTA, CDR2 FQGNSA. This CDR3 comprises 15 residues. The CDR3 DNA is TGTGCCAGCAGCCCCTCTAGCCCCTCCTACAATGAGCAGTTCTTC. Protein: CASSPSSPSYNEQFF. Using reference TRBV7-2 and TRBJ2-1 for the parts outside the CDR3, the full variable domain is GAGVSQSPSNKVTEKGKDVELRCDPISGHTALYWYRQSLGQGLEFLIYFQGNSAPDKSGLPSDRFSAERTGGSVSTLTIQRTQQEDSAVYLCASSPSSPSYNEQFFGPGTRLTVL.

Written as DNA, the CDR3 is TGCAGCGTTCAACTAGCGGGAGCCGGGGAGCTGTTTTTT. As protein: CSVQLAGAGELFF. The chain carries TRBV29-1 and TRBJ2-2, with 11 bases that match TRBD2. The CDR3 is made up of 13 amino acids. The germline V gene encodes CDR1 SQVTM and CDR2 ANQGSEA. V gave up 5 bases and J gave up 6 bases; unmatched junction bases: 2.

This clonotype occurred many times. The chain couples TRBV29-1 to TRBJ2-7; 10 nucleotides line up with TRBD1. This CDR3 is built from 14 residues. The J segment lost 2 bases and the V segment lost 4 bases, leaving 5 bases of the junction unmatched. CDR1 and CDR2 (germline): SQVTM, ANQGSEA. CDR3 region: CSVGRDRGAYEQYF. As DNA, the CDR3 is TGCAGCGTTGGCCGGGACAGGGGCGCCTACGAGCAGTACTTC.

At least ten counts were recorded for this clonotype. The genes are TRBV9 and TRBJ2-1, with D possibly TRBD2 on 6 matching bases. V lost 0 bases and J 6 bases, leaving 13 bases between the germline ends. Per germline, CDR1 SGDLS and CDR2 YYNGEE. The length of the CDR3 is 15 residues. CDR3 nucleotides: TGTGCCAGCAGCGTAGGCGGGGAGGCCCTCAATGAGCAGTTCTTC. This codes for CASSVGGEALNEQFF.

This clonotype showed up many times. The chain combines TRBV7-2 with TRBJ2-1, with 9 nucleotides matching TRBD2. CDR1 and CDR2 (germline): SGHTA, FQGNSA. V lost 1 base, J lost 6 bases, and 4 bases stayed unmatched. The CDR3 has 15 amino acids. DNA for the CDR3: TGTGCCAGCAGCTTAGAGGGACTAGCTGGCAATGAGCAGTTCTTC. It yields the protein CASSLEGLAGNEQFF. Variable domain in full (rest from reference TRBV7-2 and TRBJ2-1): GAGVSQSPSNKVTEKGKDVELRCDPISGHTALYWYRQSLGQGLEFLIYFQGNSAPDKSGLPSDRFSAERTGGSVSTLTIQRTQQEDSAVYLCASSLEGLAGNEQFFGPGTRLTVL.

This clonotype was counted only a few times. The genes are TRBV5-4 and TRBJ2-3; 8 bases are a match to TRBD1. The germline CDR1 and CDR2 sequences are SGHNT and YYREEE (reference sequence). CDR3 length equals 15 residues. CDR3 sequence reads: CAFWGTTGVTDTQYF. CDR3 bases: TGTGCTTTCTGGGGCACGACAGGGGTCACAGATACGCAGTATTTT. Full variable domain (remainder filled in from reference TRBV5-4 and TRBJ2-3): ETGVTQSPTHLIKTRGQQVTLRCSSQSGHNTVSWYQQALGQGPQFIFQYYREEENGRGNFPPRFSGLQFPNYSSELNVNALELDDSALYLCAFWGTTGVTDTQYFGPGTRLTVL.

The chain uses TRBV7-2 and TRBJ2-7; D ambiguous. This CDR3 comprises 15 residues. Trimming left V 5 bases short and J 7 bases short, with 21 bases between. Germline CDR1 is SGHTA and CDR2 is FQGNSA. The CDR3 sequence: CASSQSSIPPLEQYF. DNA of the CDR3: TGTGCCAGCAGCCAGAGCAGTATCCCTCCTCTGGAGCAGTACTTC.

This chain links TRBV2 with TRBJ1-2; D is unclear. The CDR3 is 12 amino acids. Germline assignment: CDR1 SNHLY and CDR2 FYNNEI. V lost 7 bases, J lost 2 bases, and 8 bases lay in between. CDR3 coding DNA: TGTGCCAGCAACCGGGTGAACTATGGCTACACCTTC. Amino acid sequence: CASNRVNYGYTF.

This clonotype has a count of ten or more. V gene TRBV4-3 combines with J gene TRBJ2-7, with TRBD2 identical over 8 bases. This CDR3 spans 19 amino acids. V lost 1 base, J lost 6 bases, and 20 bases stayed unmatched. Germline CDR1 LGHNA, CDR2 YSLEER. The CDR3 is CASSQVGPGGGLGSGEQYF. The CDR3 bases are TGCGCCAGCAGCCAAGTTGGACCGGGGGGGGGACTAGGCTCGGGCGAGCAGTACTTC.

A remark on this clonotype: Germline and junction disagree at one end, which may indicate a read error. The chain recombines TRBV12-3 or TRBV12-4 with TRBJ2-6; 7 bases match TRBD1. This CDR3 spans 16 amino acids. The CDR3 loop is CASSLGGGGGANGLTF. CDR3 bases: TGTGCCAGCAGTTTAGGAGGGGGCGGTGGGGCCAACGGCCTGACTTTC.